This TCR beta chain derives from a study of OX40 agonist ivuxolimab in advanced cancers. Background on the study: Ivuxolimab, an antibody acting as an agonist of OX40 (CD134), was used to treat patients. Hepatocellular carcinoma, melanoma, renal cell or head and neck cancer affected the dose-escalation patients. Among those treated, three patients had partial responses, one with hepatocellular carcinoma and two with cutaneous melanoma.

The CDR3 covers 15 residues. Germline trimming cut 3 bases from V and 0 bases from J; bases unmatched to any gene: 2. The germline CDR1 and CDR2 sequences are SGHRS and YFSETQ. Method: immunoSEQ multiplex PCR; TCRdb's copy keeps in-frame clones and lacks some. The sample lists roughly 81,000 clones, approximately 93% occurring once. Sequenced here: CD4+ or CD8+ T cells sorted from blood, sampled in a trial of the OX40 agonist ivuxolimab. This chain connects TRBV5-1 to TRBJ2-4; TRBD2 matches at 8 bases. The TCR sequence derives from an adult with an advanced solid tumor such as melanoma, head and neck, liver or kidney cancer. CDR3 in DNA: TGCGCCAGCAGCTCGGGGGGGAGAGCCAAAAACATTCAGTACTTC. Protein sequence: CASSSGGRAKNIQYF.